A single sample is the source of the 32 T cell receptor beta chains below, sequenced in a study of T cells expressing NK-cell markers. TCRdb reprocessed the 5' RACE reads; each CDR3 protein has one entry and no DNA is given. Its table records under 600,000 distinct CDR3 sequences. The sample was blood T cells: a sorted CD56 or NKG2C T cell subset, CD4+ or CD8+ T cells, or bulk PBMC T cells (not recorded which). The receptor set was obtained from a woman aged 50 to 60 in good health.

The chain is built from TRBV12-3 or TRBV12-4 and TRBJ1-2; TCRdb's D call, TRBD1, is unchecked because there is no DNA. This CDR3 is built from 15 residues. The CDR3 protein is CASRMGGGSNYGYTF.

The J gene is TRBJ1-2, the V gene TRBV20-1. Germline values: CDR1 DFQATT, CDR2 SNEGSKA (reference sequence). The CDR3 is 15 amino acids. The CDR3: CSARERRRSDYGYTF.

The chain couples TRBV29-1 to TRBJ2-2. Germline CDR1 reads SQVTM; CDR2 reads ANQGSEA. CDR3 size: 15 residues. CDR3 amino acids: CSVDPGGANTGELFF.

The V call is TRBV6-2 or TRBV6-3, the J call TRBJ2-4; TCRdb outputs TRBD1, but without DNA this stays unchecked. Germline V CDR1 and CDR2: MNHEY, SVGEGT. This CDR3 contains 15 residues. The CDR3 is CASSGQFGQGNIQYF.

The chain recombines TRBV7-8 with TRBJ2-1; TCRdb gives TRBD1 as the D gene, but with no DNA this cannot be confirmed. Germline lookup yields CDR1 SGHVS and CDR2 FQNEAQ. The CDR3 is 13 residues long. This CDR3 is CASIRDRVDEQFF.

This chain uses TRBV12-3 or TRBV12-4 with TRBJ2-1; TCRdb's D call, TRBD1, is unchecked because there is no DNA. The CDR3 runs to 14 residues. The CDR3 spells CASSLARVQGEQFF.

V and J are TRBV9 and TRBJ2-5; the D call from TCRdb, TRBD2, cannot be confirmed without DNA. The length of the CDR3 is 15 residues. Germline V gene data show CDR1 as SGDLS and CDR2 as YYNGEE. The CDR3 spells CASNPEGVTQETQYF.

The chain combines TRBV7-2 with TRBJ2-2; the TCRdb call, TRBD2, lacks DNA for checking. The CDR3 totals 14 residues. The germline V gene encodes CDR1 SGHTA and CDR2 FQGNSA. CDR3: CASSVWTSTGELFF.

V is TRBV4-1 and J is TRBJ1-5; as DNA is missing, the TRBD1 call by TCRdb cannot be tested. Germline CDR1 is MGHRA and CDR2 is YSYEKL. There are 14 residues in the CDR3. Here the CDR3 reads CASSQEDGRQPQHF.

The CDR3 protein is CAISERAGAGSEQFF. The J gene is TRBJ2-1, the V gene TRBV10-3; absent DNA, TCRdb's TRBD1 call cannot be checked. The CDR3 totals 15 residues. Germline V gene sequence: CDR1 ENHRY, CDR2 SYGVKD.

The V and J genes are TRBV18 and TRBJ2-3. CDR3 length: 15 amino acids. Germline CDR1 is KGHSH and CDR2 is LQKENI. The CDR3 loop is CASSPKESSTDTQYF.

The CDR3 sequence is CASSDPGQGALEQYF. The chain has TRBV28 and TRBJ2-7; TCRdb designates TRBD1, a call that cannot be tested without DNA. CDR3 length: 15 amino acids. CDR1 MDHEN and CDR2 SYDVKM come from the germline V gene.

The chain carries TRBV5-5 and TRBJ2-5; TCRdb designates TRBD2, a call that cannot be tested without DNA. The CDR3 covers 16 residues. CDR1 is SGHKS, CDR2 YYEKEE, per germline (reference sequence). Here the CDR3 reads CASSPRTSGRGETQYF.

V gene TRBV20-1 combines with J gene TRBJ2-7; TCRdb indicates TRBD1, and absent DNA this call remains unverified. The CDR3 contains 13 residues. Looked up from germline, CDR1 is DFQATT and CDR2 is SNEGSKA (reference sequence). This chain's CDR3 is CSADRKSSYEQYF.

The chain carries TRBV20-1 and TRBJ2-1. Germline-derived CDR1 and CDR2 are DFQATT and SNEGSKA (reference sequence). This CDR3 contains 17 residues. CDR3 amino acids: CSARGGEGFSSYNEQFF.

The rearrangement links TRBV5-1 to TRBJ2-1; TCRdb names TRBD2, which stays unverified in the absence of DNA. The CDR3 consists of 14 residues. Looked up from germline, CDR1 is SGHRS and CDR2 is YFSETQ. The CDR3 loop is CASSLGLGVGEQFF. The full variable domain, its missing parts supplied by reference TRBV5-1 and TRBJ2-1, is KAGVTQTPRYLIKTRGQQVTLSCSPISGHRSVSWYQQTPGQGLQFLFEYFSETQRNKGNFPGRFSGRQFSNSRSEMNVSTLELGDSALYLCASSLGLGVGEQFFGPGTRLTVL.

V gene TRBV12-3 or TRBV12-4 combines with J gene TRBJ2-3; TCRdb indicates TRBD2, and absent DNA this call remains unverified. CDR3 length: 17 amino acids. The CDR3 region is CASRPSGRGWRTDTQYF.

The chain uses TRBV20-1 and TRBJ2-3; TCRdb gives TRBD2 as the D gene, but with no DNA this cannot be confirmed. The CDR3 has 14 residues. CDR1 and CDR2 (germline): DFQATT, SNEGSKA (reference sequence). Here the CDR3 reads CSASRQTSIDTQYF.

The CDR3 sequence is CASSPASGNRFF. The V gene is TRBV18, the J gene TRBJ2-1; absent DNA, TCRdb's TRBD2 call cannot be checked. The CDR3 loop spans 12 amino acids. CDR1 and CDR2 (germline): KGHSH, LQKENI.

The CDR3 loop is CASRKEPGQQAGELFF. The gene calls are TRBV5-1 and TRBJ2-2; TCRdb calls TRBD1, which cannot be checked without DNA. The CDR3 has 16 residues. In germline, CDR1 is SGHRS, CDR2 YFSETQ.

V and J are TRBV29-1 and TRBJ1-1; TCRdb indicates TRBD1, and absent DNA this call remains unverified. Germline CDR1 reads SQVTM; CDR2 reads ANQGSEA. The CDR3 length is 13 residues. The CDR3 sequence is CSVEVDRGTEAFF.

J is TRBJ1-1 and V is TRBV4-1. Germline CDR1 reads MGHRA; CDR2 reads YSYEKL. The CDR3 sequence is 13 residues long. The CDR3: CASREGVNTEAFF.

This chain connects TRBV4-2 to TRBJ2-1; absent DNA, TCRdb's TRBD2 call cannot be checked. CDR1 LGHNA and CDR2 YNFKEQ come from the germline V gene. The CDR3 sequence is 16 residues long. CDR3: CASSQDSLAGNNEQFF.

The chain carries TRBV12-3 or TRBV12-4 and TRBJ2-2. CDR3 size: 14 residues. The CDR3 region is CASSSNLGTGELFF.

This chain connects TRBV6-5 to TRBJ2-1; without DNA, the TCRdb call of TRBD2 cannot be checked. The CDR3 runs 17 residues. CDR1 MNHEY and CDR2 SVGAGI come from the germline V gene. This chain's CDR3 is CASSYFGFSSGGNEQFF.

The chain links TRBV5-5 to TRBJ2-4; TCRdb's D call, TRBD2, is unchecked because there is no DNA. Germline V gene sequence: CDR1 SGHKS, CDR2 YYEKEE (reference sequence). CDR3 length: 18 residues. CDR3 region: CASSLAWAELGAKNIQYF.

CDR3 loop: CASSREAASGNTIYF. The chain employs TRBV7-3 and TRBJ1-3. Germline assignment: CDR1 SGHTA and CDR2 FQGTGA. CDR3 size: 15 residues. Filled out from reference TRBV7-3 and TRBJ1-3, the complete variable domain reads GAGVSQTPSNKVTEKGKYVELRCDPISGHTALYWYRQSLGQGPEFLIYFQGTGAADDSGLPNDRFFAVRPEGSVSTLKIQRTERGDSAVYLCASSREAASGNTIYFGEGSWLTVV.

This chain links TRBV10-1 with TRBJ2-1; TCRdb's D call of TRBD2 is untestable without DNA. This CDR3 has 16 residues. The germline gives CDR1 WNHNN, CDR2 SYGVQD (reference sequence). This CDR3 reads CASSGMTSGSHDEQFF.

The CDR3 sequence: CASTPRPGLYGYTF. The chain joins TRBV12-3 or TRBV12-4 to TRBJ1-2. The CDR3 sequence is 14 residues long.

The chain employs TRBV12-3 or TRBV12-4 and TRBJ1-5. This CDR3 comprises 13 residues. CDR3 in amino acids: CASSPRKIQPQHF.

The genes are TRBV7-8 and TRBJ2-3; TCRdb's assignment of TRBD2 cannot be checked, as there is no DNA. CDR3 length: 15 residues. Germline V lookup: CDR1 SGHVS, CDR2 FQNEAQ. CDR3 sequence reads: CASSSSPISTDTQYF.

The chain uses TRBV24-1 and TRBJ2-3; no DNA is available, so the TRBD2 call from TCRdb remains unchecked. The CDR3 is 14 residues long. In germline, CDR1 is KGHDR, CDR2 SFDVKD. CDR3 in amino acids: CATSTSGPTDTQYF.